This entry lists 16 T cell receptor beta chains sequenced from one sample in a study of response to subunit inactivated influenza vaccine. TCRdb reanalysed the RT-PCR reads using MiXCR and keeps one entry per CDR3 protein. The table includes under 950,000 distinct CDR3 sequences, 20% to 25% detected once. This specimen consisted of PBMCs from blood, obtained around 5 days after vaccination. Every receptor here comes from a man aged 50 to 60 who received an inactivated influenza vaccine.

The chain combines TRBV3-1 with TRBJ1-5, with D possibly matching TRBD1 (6 bases). CDR1 and CDR2 (germline): LGHDT, YNNKEL (reference sequence). The CDR3 loop spans 15 amino acids. The ends were cut back, 2 bases at V and 1 base at J, with 9 bases in the middle. This CDR3 reads CASSQQGKSNQPQHF. In nucleotides, the CDR3 is TGTGCCAGCAGCCAACAGGGGAAGAGCAATCAGCCCCAGCATTTT.

This clonotype appeared a few times. The V call is TRBV6-1, the J call TRBJ2-7; 12 bases map to TRBD2. The CDR3 loop spans 16 amino acids. The J segment lost 0 bases and the V segment lost 6 bases, leaving 6 bases of the junction unmatched. Germline V gives CDR1 MNHNS, CDR2 SASEGT. The CDR3: CASRRLAGDGSYEQYF. In DNA, the CDR3 is TGTGCCAGCAGGCGACTAGCGGGAGATGGCTCCTACGAGCAGTACTTC.

The chain employs TRBV4-2 and TRBJ1-6, with D perhaps matching TRBD1 (5 bases). The CDR3 extends over 18 amino acids. The V and J ends lost 1 base and 1 base respectively, with 14 bases between them. CDR1 is LGHNA, CDR2 YNFKEQ, per germline. The CDR3 spells CASSQAVVGGSYNSPLHF. For the CDR3, the DNA is TGTGCCAGCAGCCAAGCCGTAGTGGGGGGGTCCTATAATTCACCCCTCCACTTT.

The chain combines TRBV4-2 with TRBJ1-2; 7 bases are a match to TRBD1. This CDR3 contains 11 residues. V gave up 5 bases and J gave up 13 bases; unmatched junction bases: 7. Per germline, CDR1 LGHNA and CDR2 YNFKEQ. CDR3 DNA sequence: TGTGCCAGCAGCTACACAGGGGTTGTCACCTTC. Protein product: CASSYTGVVTF.

The CDR3 loop reads CASSYGTRASGANVLTF. The CDR3 region has the DNA TGTGCCAGCAGTTACGGGACAAGGGCCTCTGGGGCCAACGTCCTGACTTTC. The chain combines TRBV6-2 or TRBV6-3 with TRBJ2-6; possible D gene TRBD1, 6 bases. The V end lost 2 bases, the J end lost 0 bases, and 11 bases lay between the germline ends. This CDR3 has 17 amino acids. From germline, CDR1 is MNHEY and CDR2 SVGEGT.

V is TRBV24-1 and J is TRBJ2-5; D is possibly TRBD1 (6 bases). The CDR3 contains 13 residues. V lost 5 bases and J 8 bases, leaving 14 bases between the germline ends. Per the germline V gene, CDR1 is KGHDR and CDR2 is SFDVKD. Here the CDR3 DNA reads TGTGCCACCAGTGGACAGGTTTGGGGCACCCAGTACTTC. Its translation: CATSGQVWGTQYF.

This clonotype was seen a handful of times. V and J are TRBV6-1 and TRBJ2-2, with D maybe TRBD2 (6 bases). Germline lookup yields CDR1 MNHNS and CDR2 SASEGT. The CDR3 runs to 17 residues. V was pared by 5 bases and J by 0 bases, with 16 bases between. CDR3 sequence reads: CASSKIRDSANTGELFF. For the CDR3, the DNA is TGTGCCAGCAGTAAAATCCGGGACTCCGCGAACACCGGGGAGCTGTTTTTT.

A few counts support this clonotype. The chain carries TRBV24-1 and TRBJ1-1; 10 bases align to TRBD1. CDR3 length: 16 residues. From germline, CDR1 is KGHDR and CDR2 SFDVKD. Trimming cost V 4 bases and J 0 bases; bases outside gene matches: 4. In DNA, the CDR3 is TGTGCCACCAGTGACGGGACAGGGGATTTGAACACTGAAGCTTTCTTT. Amino acids: CATSDGTGDLNTEAFF.

The sample holds a few counts of this clonotype. The gene calls are TRBV20-1 and TRBJ2-3; 9 positions agree with TRBD2. The V and J ends lost 4 bases and 3 bases, in that order; junction bases with no gene match: 5. The germline CDR1 and CDR2 sequences are DFQATT and SNEGSKA (reference sequence). This CDR3 spans 14 amino acids. The CDR3 region has the DNA TGCAGTGCTAACGCGGGGGGGCCTACAGATACGCAGTATTTT. Protein sequence: CSANAGGPTDTQYF.

The J gene is TRBJ2-1, the V gene TRBV9; 11 bases are shared with TRBD1. The germline CDR1 and CDR2 sequences are SGDLS and YYNGEE. CDR3 length: 16 residues. V trimming: 4 bases; J trimming: 7 bases; junction bases outside the gene matches: 10. CDR3: CASSRTGGIWGNEQFF. The CDR3 nucleotides are TGTGCCAGCAGCAGGACAGGGGGCATCTGGGGGAATGAGCAGTTCTTC.

The chain employs TRBV10-3 and TRBJ2-7; D may be TRBD2 (6 bases). The CDR3 contains 12 residues. The V end was cut by 6 bases, the J end by 7 bases, with 13 bases between. Germline lookup yields CDR1 ENHRY and CDR2 SYGVKD. In DNA, the CDR3 is TGTGCCATCAGGGGACTTCAAGGTGAGCAGTACTTC. It specifies CAIRGLQGEQYF.

This clonotype showed up just a few times. The chain carries TRBV7-2 and TRBJ2-7; no clear D. CDR3 length equals 13 residues. The V gene's germline CDR1 is SGHTA and CDR2 FQGNSA. V lost 4 bases and J lost 5, with 12 bases in between. CDR3 loop: CASSSDPRNEQYF. The CDR3 DNA reads TGTGCCAGCAGCTCCGACCCGAGGAACGAGCAGTACTTC.

The gene calls are TRBV4-2 and TRBJ2-7, with 7 bases fitting TRBD2. V gave up 0 bases and J gave up 4 bases; unmatched junction bases: 6. Germline V gene data show CDR1 as LGHNA and CDR2 as YNFKEQ. This CDR3 spans 15 amino acids. CDR3 sequence reads: CASSQETSRAYEQYF. In DNA, the CDR3 is TGTGCCAGCAGCCAAGAGACTAGCCGGGCGTACGAGCAGTACTTC.

V is TRBV6-2 or TRBV6-3 and J is TRBJ2-7; weak D call: TRBD2 (6 bases). The germline gives CDR1 MNHEY, CDR2 SVGEGT. The CDR3 runs 15 residues. Trimming removed 0 bases at V and 4 bases at J, with 13 bases between. CDR3 coding DNA: TGTGCCAGCAGTTACTCGAGGGTCGGGACTTACGAGCAGTACTTC. Translating it yields CASSYSRVGTYEQYF.

The chain recombines TRBV6-5 with TRBJ2-3, with D perhaps being TRBD1 or TRBD2 (5 bases each). This CDR3 comprises 14 residues. Germline assignment: CDR1 MNHEY and CDR2 SVGAGI. The ends were cut back, 3 bases at V and 2 bases at J, with 9 bases in the middle. The CDR3 loop is CASSYTGATDTQYF. The CDR3 bases are TGTGCCAGCAGTTATACCGGGGCCACAGATACGCAGTATTTT.

This chain links TRBV9 with TRBJ2-7; 9 nucleotides match TRBD1. J was trimmed by 2 bases and V by 4 bases; bases with no gene match: 13. The germline V gene has CDR1 SGDLS and CDR2 YYNGEE. The CDR3 is made up of 17 amino acids. In DNA form, the CDR3 reads TGTGCCAGCAGCCCTCAGGGACAGGGACTGGGGGCCTACGAGCAGTACTTC. It specifies CASSPQGQGLGAYEQYF.